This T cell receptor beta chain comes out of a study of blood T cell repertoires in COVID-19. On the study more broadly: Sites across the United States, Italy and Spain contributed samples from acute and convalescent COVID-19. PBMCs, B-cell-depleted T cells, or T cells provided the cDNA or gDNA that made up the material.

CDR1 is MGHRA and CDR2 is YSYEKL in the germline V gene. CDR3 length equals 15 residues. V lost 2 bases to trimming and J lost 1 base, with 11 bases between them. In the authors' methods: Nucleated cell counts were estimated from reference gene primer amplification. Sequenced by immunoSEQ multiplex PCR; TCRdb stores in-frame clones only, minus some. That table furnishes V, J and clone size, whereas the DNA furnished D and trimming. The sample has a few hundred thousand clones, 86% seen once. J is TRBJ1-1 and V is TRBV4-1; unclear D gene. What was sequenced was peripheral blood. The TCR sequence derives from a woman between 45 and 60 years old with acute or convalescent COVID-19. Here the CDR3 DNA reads TGCGCCAGCAGCCAAATTTCCCTCTCGAACACTGAAGCTTTCTTT. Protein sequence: CASSQISLSNTEAFF.